The entry that follows covers one T cell receptor beta chain sequence. The antigen remains undetermined. Making use of molecular barcodes, quantitative 5'-RACE generated TCR beta libraries. MiXCR, applied by TCRdb to the 5' RACE reads, yields one record per CDR3 protein. The repertoire has around 540,000 distinct CDR3 sequences, roughly 13% of them found once; the top ten carry over 6.5%. The data were obtained in a study of CD8 T cells in ankylosing spondylitis. Study findings and constraints: Earlier work had already found some motif variants in reactive arthritis synovial fluid and blood. For ankylosing spondylitis blood, a TCR beta motif of eight or nine highly homologous variants appeared characteristic. Reportedly, disease-linked clones are significantly enriched in ankylosing spondylitis patients' matched synovial fluid.

Looked up from germline, CDR1 is SNHLY and CDR2 is FYNNEI. V was cut by 4 bases and J by 9 bases, with 3 bases left in between. The CDR3 runs to 10 residues. The chain employs TRBV2 and TRBJ1-4; D is unclear. This TCR derives from a male donor with ankylosing spondylitis. Input material: blood, either unsorted or a sorted T cell fraction (not recorded which). Here the CDR3 DNA reads TGTGCCAGCAGTGCCAAAAAACTGTTTTTT. Translation: CASSAKKLFF.